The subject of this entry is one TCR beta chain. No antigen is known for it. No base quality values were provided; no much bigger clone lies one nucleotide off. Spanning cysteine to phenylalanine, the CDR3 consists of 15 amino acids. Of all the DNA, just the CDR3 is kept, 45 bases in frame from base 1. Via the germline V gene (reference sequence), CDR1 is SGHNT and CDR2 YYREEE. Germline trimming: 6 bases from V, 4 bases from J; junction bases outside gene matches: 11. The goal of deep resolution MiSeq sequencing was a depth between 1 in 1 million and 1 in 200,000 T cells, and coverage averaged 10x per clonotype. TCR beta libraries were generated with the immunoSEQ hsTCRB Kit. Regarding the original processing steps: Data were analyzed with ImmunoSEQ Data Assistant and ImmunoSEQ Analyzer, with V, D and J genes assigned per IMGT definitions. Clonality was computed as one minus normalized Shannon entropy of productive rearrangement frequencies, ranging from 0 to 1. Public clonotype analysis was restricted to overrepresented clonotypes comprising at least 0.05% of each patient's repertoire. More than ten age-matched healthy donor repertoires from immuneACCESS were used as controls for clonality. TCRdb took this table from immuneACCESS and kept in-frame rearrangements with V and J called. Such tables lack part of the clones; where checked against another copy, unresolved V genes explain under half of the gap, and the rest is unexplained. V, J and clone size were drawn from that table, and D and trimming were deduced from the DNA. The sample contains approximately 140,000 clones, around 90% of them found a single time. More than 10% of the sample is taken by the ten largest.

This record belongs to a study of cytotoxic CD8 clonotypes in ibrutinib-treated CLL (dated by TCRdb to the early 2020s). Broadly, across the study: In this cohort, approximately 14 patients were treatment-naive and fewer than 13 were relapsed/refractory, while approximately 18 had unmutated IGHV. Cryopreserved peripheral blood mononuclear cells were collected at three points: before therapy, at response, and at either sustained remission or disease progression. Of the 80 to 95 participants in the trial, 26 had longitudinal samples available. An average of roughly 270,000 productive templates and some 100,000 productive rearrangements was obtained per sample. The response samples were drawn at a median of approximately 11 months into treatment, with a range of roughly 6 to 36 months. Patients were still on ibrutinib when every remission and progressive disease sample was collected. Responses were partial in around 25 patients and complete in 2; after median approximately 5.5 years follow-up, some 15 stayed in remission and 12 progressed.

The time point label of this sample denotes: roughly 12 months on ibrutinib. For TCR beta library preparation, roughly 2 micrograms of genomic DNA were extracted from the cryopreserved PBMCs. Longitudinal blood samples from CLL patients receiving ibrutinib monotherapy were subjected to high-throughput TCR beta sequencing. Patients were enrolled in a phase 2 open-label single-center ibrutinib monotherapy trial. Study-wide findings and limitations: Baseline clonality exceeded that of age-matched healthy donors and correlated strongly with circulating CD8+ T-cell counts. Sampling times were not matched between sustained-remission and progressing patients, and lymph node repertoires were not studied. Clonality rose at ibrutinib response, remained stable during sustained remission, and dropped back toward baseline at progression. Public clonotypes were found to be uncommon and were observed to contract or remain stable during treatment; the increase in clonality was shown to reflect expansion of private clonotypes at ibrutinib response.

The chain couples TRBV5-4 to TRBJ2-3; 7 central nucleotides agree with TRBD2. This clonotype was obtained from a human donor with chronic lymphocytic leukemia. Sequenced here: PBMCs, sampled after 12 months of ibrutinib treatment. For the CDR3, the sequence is CASTPGRGDADTQYF. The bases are TGTGCCAGCACGCCCGGACGGGGGGATGCAGATACGCAGTATTTT.